The source of this T cell receptor beta chain is a study of control samples from healthy donors and cancer patients. TCRdb keeps only in-frame clones here, not all; method: immunoSEQ multiplex PCR. The table includes 100,000 to 150,000 clones, more than 90% detected once. Sample: blood. This sequence originates from a young man in good health.

CDR3 sequence reads: CASSNRTSHLDEQYF. The CDR3 nucleotides read TGTGCCAGCAGCAATCGGACTAGCCACTTAGACGAGCAGTACTTC. The chain employs TRBV9 and TRBJ2-7, with 8 nucleotides matching TRBD2. J lost 5 bases, V lost 4 bases, and 11 bases had no gene match. This CDR3 region has 15 residues. In germline, CDR1 is SGDLS, CDR2 YYNGEE. Full variable domain (rest looked up from reference TRBV9 and TRBJ2-7): DSGVTQTPKHLITATGQRVTLRCSPRSGDLSVYWYQQSLDQGLQFLIQYYNGEERAKGNILERFSAQQFPDLHSELNLSSLELGDSALYFCASSNRTSHLDEQYFGPGTRLTVT.